This T cell receptor beta chain is drawn from a study of T cell changes during pregnancy in multiple sclerosis. TCRdb's copy holds only in-frame clones and misses some; the assay was immunoSEQ multiplex PCR. Of 60,000 to 65,000 clones listed, about 90% were seen once; the top ten hold approximately 2.3%. V dropped 4 bases and J dropped 0; count of bases not matched to a gene: 7. The CDR3 is 17 residues long. Germline V gene data show CDR1 as SQVTM and CDR2 as ANQGSEA. This clone was seen only once. This sequence originates from a female donor with multiple sclerosis, enrolled in a pregnancy study. This rearrangement joins TRBV29-1 to TRBJ2-5; 14 positions match TRBD2. Material: peripheral blood, obtained in the first trimester of pregnancy. The CDR3 loop reads CSVGGLAGGLYQETQYF. The CDR3 coding sequence is TGCAGCGTTGGAGGACTAGCGGGAGGACTGTACCAAGAGACCCAGTACTTC.